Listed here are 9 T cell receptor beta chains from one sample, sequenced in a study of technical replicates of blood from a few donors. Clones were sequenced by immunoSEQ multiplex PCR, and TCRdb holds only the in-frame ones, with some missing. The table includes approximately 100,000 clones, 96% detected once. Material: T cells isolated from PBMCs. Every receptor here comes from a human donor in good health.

For the CDR3, the DNA is TGCGCCAGCAGCGGACAGCAAGAGACCCAGTACTTC. Translation: CASSGQQETQYF. The chain combines TRBV5-1 with TRBJ2-5; D may be TRBD1 (6 bases). The CDR3 runs to 12 residues. V shed 4 bases and J shed 2 bases, with 6 bases lying between them. Germline loops: CDR1 SGHRS, CDR2 YFSETQ.

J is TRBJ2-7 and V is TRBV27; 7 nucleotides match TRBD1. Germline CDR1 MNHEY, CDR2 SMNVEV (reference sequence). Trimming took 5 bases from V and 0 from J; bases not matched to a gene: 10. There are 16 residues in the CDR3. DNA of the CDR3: TGTGCCAGCAGTCCATCCGGGACAGTGCGCTCCTACGAGCAGTACTTC. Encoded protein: CASSPSGTVRSYEQYF.

CDR3 DNA: TGCGCCAGCAGTGACCGGGACCGAGGGGAGGGTGAAGCTTTCTTT. Its translation: CASSDRDRGEGEAFF. V is TRBV10-1 and J is TRBJ1-1; D may be TRBD1 (5 bases). This CDR3 region has 15 residues. Germline-derived CDR1 and CDR2 are WNHNN and SYGVQD (reference sequence). V lost 3 bases, J lost 7 bases, and 18 bases lay in between.

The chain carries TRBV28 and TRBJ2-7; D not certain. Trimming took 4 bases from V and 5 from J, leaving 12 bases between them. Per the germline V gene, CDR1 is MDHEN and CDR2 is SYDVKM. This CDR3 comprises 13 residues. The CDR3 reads CASSSPQAHEQYF. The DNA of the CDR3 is TGTGCCAGCAGTTCACCCCAGGCCCACGAGCAGTACTTC.

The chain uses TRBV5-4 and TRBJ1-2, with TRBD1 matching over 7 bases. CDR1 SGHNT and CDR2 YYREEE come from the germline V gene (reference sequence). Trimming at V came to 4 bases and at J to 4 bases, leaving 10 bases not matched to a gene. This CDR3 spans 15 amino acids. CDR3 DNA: TGTGCCAGCAGCCAGGGGACAGCACCGTTCTATGGCTACACCTTC. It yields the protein CASSQGTAPFYGYTF.

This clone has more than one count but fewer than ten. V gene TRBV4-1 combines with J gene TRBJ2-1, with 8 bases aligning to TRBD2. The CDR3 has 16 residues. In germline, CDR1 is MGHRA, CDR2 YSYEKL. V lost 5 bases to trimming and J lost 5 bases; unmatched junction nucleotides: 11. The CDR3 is CASSELKRGPNNEQFF. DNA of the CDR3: TGCGCCAGCAGCGAACTAAAGCGGGGGCCCAACAATGAGCAGTTCTTC.

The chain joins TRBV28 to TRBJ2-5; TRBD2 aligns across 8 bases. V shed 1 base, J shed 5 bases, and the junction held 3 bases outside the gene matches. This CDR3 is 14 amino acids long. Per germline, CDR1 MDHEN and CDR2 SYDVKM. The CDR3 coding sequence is TGTGCCAGCAGTTTATTAGGCGGGAGGGAGACCCAGTACTTC. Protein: CASSLLGGRETQYF.

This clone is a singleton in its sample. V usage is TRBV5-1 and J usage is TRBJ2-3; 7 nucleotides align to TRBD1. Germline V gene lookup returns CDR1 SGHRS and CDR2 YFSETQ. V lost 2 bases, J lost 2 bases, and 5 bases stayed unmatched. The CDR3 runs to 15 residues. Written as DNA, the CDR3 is TGCGCCAGCAGCTTCCAAGGGGGCGACACAGATACGCAGTATTTT. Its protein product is CASSFQGGDTDTQYF. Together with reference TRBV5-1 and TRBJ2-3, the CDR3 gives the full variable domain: KAGVTQTPRYLIKTRGQQVTLSCSPISGHRSVSWYQQTPGQGLQFLFEYFSETQRNKGNFPGRFSGRQFSNSRSEMNVSTLELGDSALYLCASSFQGGDTDTQYFGPGTRLTVL.

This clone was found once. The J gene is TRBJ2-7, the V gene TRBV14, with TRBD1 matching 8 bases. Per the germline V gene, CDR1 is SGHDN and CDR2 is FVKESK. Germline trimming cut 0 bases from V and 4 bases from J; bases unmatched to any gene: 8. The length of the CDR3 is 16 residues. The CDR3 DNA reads TGTGCCAGCAGCCAAGATCCCGGGACAGGAAGTTACGAGCAGTACTTC. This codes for CASSQDPGTGSYEQYF.